This passage covers 27 T cell receptor beta chains from one sample sequenced in a study of lymphopenia after photon versus proton radiotherapy. Using immunoSEQ multiplex PCR, the repertoire was profiled, and TCRdb retains in-frame clones only, with some absent. In the table there are 55,000 to 70,000 clones, approximately 90% of which are singletons. The sequenced sample was peripheral blood, obtained from a patient treated with photon-based radiotherapy. These receptors came from a woman aged 70-85 years with pancreatic cancer.

The chain carries TRBV6-6 and TRBJ1-1; D unresolved. With 4 bases removed from V and 1 base from J, the gap between germline ends came to 1 base. CDR1 MNHNY and CDR2 SVGAGI come from the germline V gene (reference sequence). CDR3 length: 11 residues. The CDR3 sequence is CASSWNTEAFF. The CDR3 bases are TGTGCCAGCAGTTGGAACACTGAAGCTTTCTTT.

The chain carries TRBV30 and TRBJ2-7; D perhaps matches TRBD2 (5 bases). V lost 3 bases to trimming and J lost 6 bases, with 18 bases between them. This CDR3 is 14 amino acids long. The V gene's germline CDR1 is GTSNPN and CDR2 SVGIG (reference sequence). The CDR3 loop is CAWRLIGSAGEQYF. CDR3 nucleotide sequence: TGTGCCTGGAGACTTATTGGTAGCGCGGGCGAGCAGTACTTC.

The gene calls are TRBV2 and TRBJ2-5, with D perhaps matching TRBD1 or TRBD2 (6 bases each). CDR3 length: 13 amino acids. Germline V gene data show CDR1 as SNHLY and CDR2 as FYNNEI. V lost 8 bases and J 0 bases, leaving 10 bases between the germline ends. The CDR3 DNA is TGTGCCAGCGGAGGGGGGAACCAAGAGACCCAGTACTTC. Its protein is CASGGGNQETQYF.

The chain joins TRBV5-6 to TRBJ2-7, with D tentatively TRBD1 (6 bases). Trimming cost V 2 bases and J 0 bases, with 9 bases left between them. In germline, CDR1 is SGHDT, CDR2 YYEEEE. This CDR3 contains 14 residues. The CDR3 bases are TGTGCCAGCAGCTTAGGGGGTTCCTCCTACGAGCAGTACTTC. Protein product: CASSLGGSSYEQYF.

The genes are TRBV19 and TRBJ2-1; 8 bases align to TRBD2. Losses at the gene ends were 3 bases for V and 0 bases for J; bases not matched to a gene: 4. Germline CDR1 is LNHDA and CDR2 is SQIVND (reference sequence). The CDR3 extends over 16 amino acids. The CDR3 protein is CASSMSSGSSYNEQFF. Written as DNA, the CDR3 is TGTGCCAGTAGTATGTCGAGCGGGAGCTCCTACAATGAGCAGTTCTTC.

The chain uses TRBV10-3 and TRBJ1-5; 7 bases agree with TRBD1. The CDR3 covers 13 residues. Trimming removed 6 bases from V and 1 base from J; junction bases left unmatched: 0. Germline loops: CDR1 ENHRY, CDR2 SYGVKD. The CDR3 loop reads CAIRGQSNQPQHF. The CDR3 nucleotides are TGTGCCATCAGGGGACAGAGCAATCAGCCCCAGCATTTT.

This sequence joins TRBV5-5 and TRBJ2-7, with TRBD1 matching over 8 bases. The CDR3 runs to 14 residues. Trimming cost V 2 bases and J 3 bases; bases outside gene matches: 4. The germline V gene encodes CDR1 SGHKS and CDR2 YYEKEE (reference sequence). The DNA for the CDR3 is TGTGCCAGCAGCTTTGGACAGGGAATCTACGAGCAGTACTTC. It codes for CASSFGQGIYEQYF.

In nucleotides, the CDR3 is TGTGCCAGCAGCTTGGGAGTAGACACCGGGGAGCTGTTTTTT. Encoded protein: CASSLGVDTGELFF. The chain recombines TRBV5-6 with TRBJ2-2; D remains unclear. The length of the CDR3 is 14 residues. Germline lookup yields CDR1 SGHDT and CDR2 YYEEEE. V was pared by 0 bases and J by 3 bases, with 6 bases between.

The chain uses TRBV4-2 and TRBJ1-4; D is perhaps TRBD1 (5 bases). CDR1 LGHNA and CDR2 YNFKEQ come from the germline V gene. This CDR3 spans 16 amino acids. Between the trimmed V and J ends, which lost 1 base and 6 bases, there was a span of 15 bases. CDR3 DNA sequence: TGTGCCAGCAGCCAAGCCAGGACACTTTCCTATGAAAAACTGTTTTTT. It codes for CASSQARTLSYEKLFF.

The V call is TRBV11-1, the J call TRBJ2-1; D perhaps matches TRBD1 (6 bases). The CDR3 covers 13 residues. From germline, CDR1 is SGHAT and CDR2 FQDESV (reference sequence). V lost 5 bases and J 6 bases, leaving 11 bases between the germline ends. The CDR3 DNA follows: TGTGCCAGCAGCGAACAGGGTCTCAATGAGCAGTTCTTC. It is translated as CASSEQGLNEQFF.

The chain links TRBV19 to TRBJ1-5; TRBD1 matches at 7 bases. This CDR3 has 15 residues. Germline CDR1 LNHDA, CDR2 SQIVND (reference sequence). V dropped 6 bases and J dropped 3; count of bases not matched to a gene: 8. The CDR3 nucleotides read TGTGCCAGTAGCCCATCGACAGGGACCAATCAGCCCCAGCATTTT. Protein: CASSPSTGTNQPQHF.

The V and J genes are TRBV30 and TRBJ2-2; tentative D call: TRBD1 (6 bases). The CDR3 has 12 amino acids. CDR1 is GTSNPN, CDR2 SVGIG, per germline (reference sequence). V was clipped by 1 base and J by 8 bases, with 8 bases between them. The CDR3 DNA sequence: TGTGCCTGGAGTGATGACAGGGGGGAGCTGTTTTTT. Its translation: CAWSDDRGELFF.

This chain links TRBV29-1 with TRBJ2-5, with D perhaps TRBD1 (8 bases). Germline values: CDR1 SQVTM, CDR2 ANQGSEA. V was trimmed by 6 bases and J by 5 bases, leaving 19 bases between them. There are 14 residues in the CDR3. The CDR3 DNA reads as TGCAGCGTACCCGGACAGGGAGGGAGGGAGACCCAGTACTTC. Translating it yields CSVPGQGGRETQYF.

The gene calls are TRBV5-1 and TRBJ2-2; 11 nucleotides agree with TRBD2. Per the germline V gene, CDR1 is SGHRS and CDR2 is YFSETQ. This CDR3 has 16 amino acids. The V and J ends lost 4 bases and 0 bases, in that order; junction bases with no gene match: 2. The CDR3 spells CASSGTSGPNTGELFF. The CDR3, as DNA: TGCGCCAGCAGCGGGACTAGCGGTCCGAACACCGGGGAGCTGTTTTTT. Full variable domain (missing parts from reference TRBV5-1 and TRBJ2-2): KAGVTQTPRYLIKTRGQQVTLSCSPISGHRSVSWYQQTPGQGLQFLFEYFSETQRNKGNFPGRFSGRQFSNSRSEMNVSTLELGDSALYLCASSGTSGPNTGELFFGEGSRLTVL.

The CDR3 DNA is TGTGCCAGCAGCTCACTAAGTCAGGGGGCCAGGGAGACCCAGTACTTC. It yields the protein CASSSLSQGARETQYF. J is TRBJ2-5 and V is TRBV5-4, with 8 bases matching TRBD1. Germline lookup yields CDR1 SGHNT and CDR2 YYREEE (reference sequence). The length of the CDR3 is 16 residues. V lost 3 bases to trimming and J lost 5 bases; unmatched junction nucleotides: 12.

The rearrangement uses TRBV5-4 and TRBJ1-1, with 11 bases aligning to TRBD1. V was pared by 7 bases and J by 0 bases, with 8 bases of the junction left unmatched. CDR1 is SGHNT and CDR2 is YYREEE in the germline V gene (reference sequence). CDR3 length: 16 amino acids. This CDR3 is CASGQGAGDMNTEAFF. The CDR3 DNA reads as TGTGCCAGCGGACAGGGGGCGGGGGATATGAACACTGAAGCTTTCTTT.

The rearrangement uses TRBV19 and TRBJ1-2, with D possibly TRBD1 on 5 matching bases. Germline loops: CDR1 LNHDA, CDR2 SQIVND (reference sequence). The CDR3 length is 14 residues. Trimming removed 6 bases at V and 8 bases at J, with 19 bases between. The CDR3 here is CASRAKDGWGGYTF. CDR3 nucleotide sequence: TGTGCCAGTAGAGCCAAAGACGGCTGGGGGGGCTACACCTTC.

The V and J genes are TRBV10-3 and TRBJ2-7; no firm D call. CDR3 size: 14 residues. The germline CDR1 and CDR2 sequences are ENHRY and SYGVKD. V was clipped by 4 bases and J by 4 bases, with 14 bases between them. The CDR3, as DNA: TGTGCCATCAGTGTGGCAGGAACGACTTACGAGCAGTACTTC. It encodes CAISVAGTTYEQYF.

This chain links TRBV7-6 with TRBJ1-2; TRBD1 aligns across 8 bases. Germline V CDR1 and CDR2: SGHVS, FNYEAQ. The CDR3 spans 15 residues. V lost 4 bases and J lost 7; bases outside the gene matches: 11. CDR3 region: CASSSTQGAVGGYTF. CDR3 nucleotides: TGTGCCAGCAGCTCGACCCAGGGGGCGGTGGGTGGCTACACCTTC.

The J gene is TRBJ2-2, the V gene TRBV25-1; D ambiguous. The V gene lost 8 bases and the J gene lost 8 bases, with 12 bases spanning the gap. CDR1 and CDR2 from the germline V gene are MGHDK and SYGVNS. CDR3 length equals 12 residues. The CDR3: CASSKARGELFF. CDR3 coding DNA: TGTGCCAGCTCAAAAGCGAGGGGGGAGCTGTTTTTT.

The CDR3 nucleotides are TGCGCCAGCATCGGTCAAGCGGGAGGTCCATACGAGCAGTACTTC. It yields the protein CASIGQAGGPYEQYF. V and J are TRBV23-1 and TRBJ2-7; 9 bases map to TRBD2. TRBV23-1 is an ORF; its function is uncertain. The CDR3 totals 15 residues. V was pared by 7 bases and J by 4 bases, with 11 bases of the junction left unmatched.

The gene calls are TRBV5-6 and TRBJ1-2, with a possible D match to TRBD1 (5 bases). Germline V gives CDR1 SGHDT, CDR2 YYEEEE. This CDR3 is 16 amino acids long. V gave up 2 bases and J gave up 6 bases, with 20 bases separating them. CDR3 region: CASSLIAGAARNGYTF. The DNA of the CDR3 is TGTGCCAGCAGCTTAATCGCCGGGGCCGCACGGAATGGCTACACCTTC.

This clone has more than one count but fewer than ten. J is TRBJ1-2 and V is TRBV5-6, with D possibly matching TRBD1 (5 bases). Trimming shortened V by 6 bases and J by 6 bases, and 18 bases separated the two germline ends. The CDR3 spans 14 residues. The germline CDR1 and CDR2 sequences are SGHDT and YYEEEE. The DNA for the CDR3 is TGTGCCAGCACCACTTCTCAGGGAATCCATGGCTACACCTTC. The encoded protein is CASTTSQGIHGYTF.

The rearrangement joins TRBV11-2 to TRBJ2-2, with no clear D. Looked up from germline, CDR1 is SGHAT and CDR2 is FQNNGV. The CDR3 length is 14 residues. V lost 6 bases and J 1 base, leaving 9 bases between the germline ends. Here the CDR3 reads CASSLRENTGELFF. DNA of the CDR3: TGTGCCAGCAGTCTGAGAGAGAACACCGGGGAGCTGTTTTTT.

The V gene is TRBV2, the J gene TRBJ2-7; tentative D call: TRBD2 (5 bases). The CDR3 is 16 residues long. V shed 1 base and J shed 0 bases, with 13 bases lying between them. In germline, CDR1 is SNHLY, CDR2 FYNNEI. The CDR3 is CASSEEWSGSSYEQYF. CDR3 coding DNA: TGTGCCAGCAGTGAAGAATGGTCTGGGAGCTCCTACGAGCAGTACTTC.

The chain joins TRBV25-1 to TRBJ1-5; D is unclear. The V gene lost 3 bases and the J gene lost 4 bases, with 10 bases spanning the gap. From germline, CDR1 is MGHDK and CDR2 SYGVNS. The length of the CDR3 is 14 residues. CDR3 sequence (DNA): TGTGCCAGCAGTGATTCGGGGAAAAATCAGCCCCAGCATTTT. Translating gives CASSDSGKNQPQHF.

This clone was observed a single time. The chain is built from TRBV5-1 and TRBJ1-5; D is perhaps TRBD1 (6 bases). CDR1 is SGHRS and CDR2 is YFSETQ in the germline V gene. There are 13 residues in the CDR3. The V and J ends lost 0 bases and 5 bases respectively, with 6 bases between them. CDR3 sequence: CASSLGTDQPQHF. CDR3 sequence (DNA): TGCGCCAGCAGCTTGGGGACAGATCAGCCCCAGCATTTT.